Below are 21 T cell receptor beta chains sequenced from a single sample in a study of CD8 T cells in cerebrospinal fluid in Alzheimer's disease. TCRdb re-analyzed the 10x single-cell sequencing reads; it lists each CDR3 protein once, without DNA. This table lists over a thousand distinct CDR3 sequences. The sequencing sample was made of cerebrospinal fluid. The source is a human donor in good health.

Frequency places this clonotype as large (0.1 to 1%). The chain couples TRBV3-1 to TRBJ2-1; TCRdb indicates TRBD2, and absent DNA this call remains unverified. This CDR3 has 12 residues. Germline CDR1 is LGHDT and CDR2 is YNNKEL (reference sequence). Here the CDR3 reads CASSSDYNEQFF.

This clonotype is deemed medium-sized by its frequency. V is TRBV28 and J is TRBJ1-4. From germline, CDR1 is MDHEN and CDR2 SYDVKM. The CDR3 length is 13 residues. The CDR3 protein is CASGRETNEKLFF.

Its frequency marks this clonotype as large. The J gene is TRBJ2-2, the V gene TRBV5-1; the D call of TRBD1 rests on TCRdb alone, since no DNA is present to check it. CDR3 length: 17 amino acids. Germline values: CDR1 SGHRS, CDR2 YFSETQ. CDR3 region: CASSSHPGTRATGELFF.

Measured by frequency, this clonotype is medium-sized. This chain uses TRBV18 with TRBJ2-7; TCRdb indicates TRBD2, and absent DNA this call remains unverified. Looked up from germline, CDR1 is KGHSH and CDR2 is LQKENI. This CDR3 has 14 residues. CDR3: CASSPQQGLDEQYF. Combining the CDR3 with reference TRBV18 and TRBJ2-7 gives the whole variable domain NAGVMQNPRHLVRRRGQEARLRCSPMKGHSHVYWYRQLPEEGLKFMVYLQKENIIDESGMPKERFSAEFPKEGPSILRIQQVVRGDSAAYFCASSPQQGLDEQYFGPGTRLTVT.

Judged by frequency, this clonotype is medium-sized. This chain joins TRBV12-3 or TRBV12-4 and TRBJ1-4. The CDR3 is 14 residues long. The CDR3: CASSHSGPNEKLFF.

This clonotype is labeled large based on frequency. The chain has TRBV3-1 and TRBJ1-5. The V gene's germline CDR1 is LGHDT and CDR2 YNNKEL (reference sequence). This CDR3 spans 15 amino acids. CDR3 region: CASSQGRVVVKPQHF.

Considering frequency, this clonotype is medium-sized. The chain has TRBV3-1 and TRBJ2-2; TCRdb calls TRBD1, which cannot be checked without DNA. The CDR3 loop spans 16 amino acids. The germline gives CDR1 LGHDT, CDR2 YNNKEL (reference sequence). CDR3 region: CASSQVSGARTGELFF.

In terms of frequency, this clonotype is medium-sized (0.01 to 0.1%). The V call is TRBV10-2, the J call TRBJ2-5; checking the TCRdb D call of TRBD2 is not possible without DNA. The CDR3 spans 15 residues. CDR1 and CDR2 (germline): WSHSY, SAAADI. CDR3 loop: CASSRLAGPQETQYF.

Measured by frequency, this clonotype is medium-sized (0.01 to 0.1%). The chain links TRBV19 to TRBJ1-2; the D call of TRBD1 rests on TCRdb alone, since no DNA is present to check it. There are 15 residues in the CDR3. Germline assignment: CDR1 LNHDA and CDR2 SQIVND (reference sequence). The CDR3 is CASTQQERGGDGYTF.

This clonotype is labeled large based on frequency. The chain recombines TRBV11-2 with TRBJ2-5; TCRdb outputs TRBD2, but without DNA this stays unchecked. Germline CDR1 SGHAT, CDR2 FQNNGV. There are 15 residues in the CDR3. Here the CDR3 reads CASSLSSGGGETQYF. Full variable domain (rest looked up from reference TRBV11-2 and TRBJ2-5): EAGVAQSPRYKIIEKRQSVAFWCNPISGHATLYWYQQILGQGPKLLIQFQNNGVVDDSQLPKDRFSAERLKGVDSTLKIQPAKLEDSAVYLCASSLSSGGGETQYFGPGTRLLVL.

This clonotype is called medium-sized based on its frequency. CDR3 loop: CASSLGHPKDYGYTF. The chain uses TRBV18 and TRBJ1-2; there is no DNA to check the TCRdb D call of TRBD1. The germline V gene encodes CDR1 KGHSH and CDR2 LQKENI. This CDR3 contains 15 residues.

This clonotype is classed as medium-sized by frequency. This rearrangement joins TRBV14 to TRBJ2-5; TCRdb gives TRBD1 as the D gene, but with no DNA this cannot be confirmed. Germline CDR1 is SGHDN and CDR2 is FVKESK. The CDR3 is made up of 12 amino acids. CDR3 amino acids: CASNRGGETQYF.

By frequency, this clonotype registers medium-sized. V is TRBV20-1 and J is TRBJ2-2; there is no DNA to check the TCRdb D call of TRBD1. This CDR3 region has 16 residues. Germline assignment: CDR1 DFQATT and CDR2 SNEGSKA (reference sequence). CDR3 protein: CSARDAGQGVYGELFF.

By frequency, this clonotype is medium-sized (0.01 to 0.1%). This chain joins TRBV5-1 and TRBJ2-1; checking the TCRdb D call of TRBD1 is not possible without DNA. The length of the CDR3 is 17 residues. The germline V gene has CDR1 SGHRS and CDR2 YFSETQ. This CDR3 reads CASSLEHRRRFGNEQFF.

Its frequency marks this clonotype as large (0.1 to 1%). This chain uses TRBV6-5 with TRBJ1-5; TCRdb indicates TRBD1, and absent DNA this call remains unverified. Germline lookup yields CDR1 MNHEY and CDR2 SVGAGI. The CDR3 spans 15 residues. CDR3 sequence: CASRYRERSNQPQHF.

Its frequency marks this clonotype as large (0.1 to 1%). This sequence joins TRBV11-2 and TRBJ2-2; TCRdb indicates TRBD1, and absent DNA this call remains unverified. CDR1 is SGHAT and CDR2 is FQNNGV in the germline V gene. The CDR3 sequence is 14 residues long. This CDR3 is CASSQGQSTGELFF. Full variable domain (remainder filled in from reference TRBV11-2 and TRBJ2-2): EAGVAQSPRYKIIEKRQSVAFWCNPISGHATLYWYQQILGQGPKLLIQFQNNGVVDDSQLPKDRFSAERLKGVDSTLKIQPAKLEDSAVYLCASSQGQSTGELFFGEGSRLTVL.

This chain joins TRBV12-3 or TRBV12-4 and TRBJ1-6. The CDR3 has 14 residues. The CDR3 protein is CASSHTSYNSPLHF.

This clonotype is deemed large by its frequency. V and J are TRBV7-2 and TRBJ1-5. The CDR3 covers 13 residues. Per the germline V gene, CDR1 is SGHTA and CDR2 is FQGNSA. The CDR3 loop is CASSQGGGQPQHF.

Considering frequency, this clonotype is medium-sized. This chain connects TRBV10-2 to TRBJ2-5; no DNA is available, so the TRBD2 call from TCRdb remains unchecked. There are 14 residues in the CDR3. From germline, CDR1 is WSHSY and CDR2 SAAADI. CDR3 amino acids: CASRTSGVMETQYF.

This clonotype is deemed medium-sized (0.01 to 0.1%) by its frequency. This rearrangement joins TRBV5-6 to TRBJ2-2. This CDR3 spans 15 amino acids. CDR1 and CDR2 (germline): SGHDT, YYEEEE. The CDR3 is CASSLGGTNTGELFF.

According to its frequency, this clonotype is medium-sized (0.01 to 0.1%). The chain couples TRBV10-1 to TRBJ1-5; TCRdb gives TRBD1 as the D gene, but with no DNA this cannot be confirmed. The germline V gene has CDR1 WNHNN and CDR2 SYGVQD (reference sequence). CDR3 size: 11 residues. CDR3 protein: CATQGNQPQHF.